This T cell receptor beta chain was identified in a study of T-cell reconstitution after alpha-beta-depleted transplantation in children. A TCRbeta library incorporating unique molecular identifiers was prepared. In TCRdb, the PCR reads were re-called with MiXCR into one record per CDR3 protein. In the table there are some 490,000 distinct CDR3 sequences, 9.5% to 15% of which are singletons. The CDR3 is made up of 16 amino acids. Germline loops: CDR1 SNHLY, CDR2 FYNNEI. V lost 5 bases and J lost 0, with 17 bases in between. V is TRBV2 and J is TRBJ2-7, with unresolved D. Sequenced here: PBMCs from the stem cell graft donor, sampled from the stem cell graft. The TCR was taken from a human donor who donated a stem cell graft to a child with combined immunodeficiency. The CDR3 DNA sequence: TGTGCCAGCAGTCTTTTTGACCTAACGGGCTCCTACGAGCAGTACTTC. This codes for CASSLFDLTGSYEQYF.